This T cell receptor beta chain was retrieved from a study of T cell changes during pregnancy in multiple sclerosis. CDR3 length: 15 amino acids. Germline V gene sequence: CDR1 MDHEN, CDR2 SYDVKM. V gave up 6 bases and J gave up 3 bases, with 15 bases separating them. The assay was immunoSEQ multiplex PCR, and TCRdb's table has in-frame clones only and misses some. Of approximately 37,000 clones detected, about 95% appear once; the ten largest clones hold over 1.5%. The receptor comes from a female donor with multiple sclerosis, enrolled in a pregnancy study. The rearrangement joins TRBV28 to TRBJ1-5; a weak D match, TRBD1 (5 bases). The sample consisted of peripheral blood, taken in the third trimester of pregnancy. CDR3 bases: TGTGCCAGCAGGTCAGGGTATCACGCCAATCAGCCCCAGCATTTT. Its translation: CASRSGYHANQPQHF.